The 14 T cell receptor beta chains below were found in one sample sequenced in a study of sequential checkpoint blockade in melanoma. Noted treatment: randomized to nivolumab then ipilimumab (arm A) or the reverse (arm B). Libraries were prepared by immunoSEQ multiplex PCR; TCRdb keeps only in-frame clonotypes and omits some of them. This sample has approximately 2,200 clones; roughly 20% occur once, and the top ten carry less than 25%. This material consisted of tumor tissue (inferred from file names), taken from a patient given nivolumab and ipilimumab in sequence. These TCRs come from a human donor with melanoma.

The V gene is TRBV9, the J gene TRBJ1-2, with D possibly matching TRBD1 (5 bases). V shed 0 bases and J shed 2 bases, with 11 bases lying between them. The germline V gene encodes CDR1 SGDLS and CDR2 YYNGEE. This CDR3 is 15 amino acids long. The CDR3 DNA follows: TGTGCCAGCAGCGTAGAGTCGGGGGAGAACTATGGCTACACCTTC. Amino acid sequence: CASSVESGENYGYTF.

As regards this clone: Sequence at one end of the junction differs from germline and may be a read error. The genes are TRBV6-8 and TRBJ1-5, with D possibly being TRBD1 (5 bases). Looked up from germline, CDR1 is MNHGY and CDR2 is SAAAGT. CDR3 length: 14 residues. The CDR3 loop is CAISATALNQPQHF. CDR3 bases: TGTGCCATCAGTGCGACAGCCCTCAATCAGCCCCAGCATTTT.

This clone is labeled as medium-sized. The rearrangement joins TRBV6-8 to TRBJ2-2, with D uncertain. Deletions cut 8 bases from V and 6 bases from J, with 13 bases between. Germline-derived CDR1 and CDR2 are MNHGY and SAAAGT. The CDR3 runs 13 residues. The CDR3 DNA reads TGTGCCAGCCGGCCCCATGGGGCCGGGGAGCTGTTTTTT. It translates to CASRPHGAGELFF.

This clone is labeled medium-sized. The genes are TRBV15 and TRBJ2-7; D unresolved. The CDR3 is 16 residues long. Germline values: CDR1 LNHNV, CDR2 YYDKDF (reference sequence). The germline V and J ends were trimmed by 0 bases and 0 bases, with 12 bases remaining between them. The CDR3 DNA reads TGTGCCACCAGCAGAGAGCGGCCAGGTGCCTCCTACGAGCAGTACTTC. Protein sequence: CATSRERPGASYEQYF.

As DNA, the CDR3 is TGTGCCAGTAGTGTCGGGACTAGCACCTACAATGAGCAGTTCTTC. Protein sequence: CASSVGTSTYNEQFF. The chain links TRBV19 to TRBJ2-1; the match to TRBD2 covers 9 bases. The CDR3 covers 15 residues. The V gene's germline CDR1 is LNHDA and CDR2 SQIVND (reference sequence). The ends lost 5 bases at V and 2 bases at J; junction bases unmatched: 4.

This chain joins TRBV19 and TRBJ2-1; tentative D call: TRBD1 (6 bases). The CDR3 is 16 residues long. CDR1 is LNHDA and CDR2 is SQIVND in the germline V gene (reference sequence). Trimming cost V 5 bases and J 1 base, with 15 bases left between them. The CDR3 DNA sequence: TGTGCCAGTAGTCTACAACAGGGTCCTTCCTACAATGAGCAGTTCTTC. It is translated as CASSLQQGPSYNEQFF.

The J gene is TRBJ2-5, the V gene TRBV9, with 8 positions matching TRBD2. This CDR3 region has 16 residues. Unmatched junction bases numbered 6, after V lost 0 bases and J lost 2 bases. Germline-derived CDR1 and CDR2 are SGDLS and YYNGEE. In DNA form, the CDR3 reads TGTGCCAGCAGCGTAGCCCCAGCGGGGGTTCAAGAGACCCAGTACTTC. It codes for CASSVAPAGVQETQYF.

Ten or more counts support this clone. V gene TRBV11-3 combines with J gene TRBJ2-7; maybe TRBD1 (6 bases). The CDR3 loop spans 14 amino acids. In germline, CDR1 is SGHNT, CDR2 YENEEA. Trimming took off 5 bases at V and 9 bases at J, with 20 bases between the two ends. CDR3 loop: CASSPDRPLRVQYF. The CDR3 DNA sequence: TGTGCCAGCAGCCCCGACAGGCCCCTTAGGGTGCAGTACTTC.

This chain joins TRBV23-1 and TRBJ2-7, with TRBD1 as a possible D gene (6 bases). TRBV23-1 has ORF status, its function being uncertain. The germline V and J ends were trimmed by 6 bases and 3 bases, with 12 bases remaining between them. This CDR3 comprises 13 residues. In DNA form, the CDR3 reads TGCGCCAGCAGCCGCCGACAGGACTACGAGCAGTACTTC. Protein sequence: CASSRRQDYEQYF.

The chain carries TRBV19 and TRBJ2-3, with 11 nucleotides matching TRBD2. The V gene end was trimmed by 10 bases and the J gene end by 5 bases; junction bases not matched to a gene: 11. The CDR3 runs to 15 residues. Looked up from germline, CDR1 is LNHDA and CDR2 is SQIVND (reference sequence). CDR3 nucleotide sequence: TGTGCCACCTCGTCAGATGGACTAGCGGGAGATACGCAGTATTTT. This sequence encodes CATSSDGLAGDTQYF.

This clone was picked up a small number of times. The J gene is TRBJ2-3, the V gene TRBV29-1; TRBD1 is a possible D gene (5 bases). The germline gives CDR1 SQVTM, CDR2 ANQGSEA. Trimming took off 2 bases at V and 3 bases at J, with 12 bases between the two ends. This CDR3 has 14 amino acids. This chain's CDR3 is CSVEFWTLTDTQYF. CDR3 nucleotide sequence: TGCAGCGTTGAATTTTGGACATTAACAGATACGCAGTATTTT.

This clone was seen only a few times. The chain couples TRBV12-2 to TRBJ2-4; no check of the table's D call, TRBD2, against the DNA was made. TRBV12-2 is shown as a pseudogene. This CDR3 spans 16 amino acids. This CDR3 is CASRPTRGRAKNIQYF. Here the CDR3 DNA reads TGTGCAAGTCGACCGACCAGAGGAAGAGCCAAAAACATTCAGTACTTC.

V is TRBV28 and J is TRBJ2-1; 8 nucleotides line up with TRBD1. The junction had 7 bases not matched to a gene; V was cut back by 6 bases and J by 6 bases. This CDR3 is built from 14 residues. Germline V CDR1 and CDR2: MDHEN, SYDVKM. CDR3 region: CASSRTGLSNEQFF. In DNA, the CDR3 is TGTGCCAGCAGCAGGACAGGGTTGTCCAATGAGCAGTTCTTC. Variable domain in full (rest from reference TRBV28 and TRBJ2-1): DVKVTQSSRYLVKRTGEKVFLECVQDMDHENMFWYRQDPGLGLRLIYFSYDVKMKEKGDIPEGYSVSREKKERFSLILESASTNQTSMYLCASSRTGLSNEQFFGPGTRLTVL.

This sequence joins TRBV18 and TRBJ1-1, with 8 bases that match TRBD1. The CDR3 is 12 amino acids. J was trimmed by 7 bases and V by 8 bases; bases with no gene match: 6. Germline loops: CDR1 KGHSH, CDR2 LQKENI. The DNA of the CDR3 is TGTGCCAGCGGACAGGGTACAGTTGAAGCTTTCTTT. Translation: CASGQGTVEAFF.